This TCR beta chain was retrieved from a study of tumor T cells in aggressive B-cell lymphoma. There are 14 residues in the CDR3. Germline V gene sequence: CDR1 GTSNPN, CDR2 SVGIG (reference sequence). V was shortened by 1 base and J by 1 base, with 8 bases between the two germline ends. Libraries were prepared by immunoSEQ multiplex PCR; TCRdb keeps only in-frame clonotypes and omits some of them. The sample records about 6,000 clones, 70% to 75% being singletons. The sequence was obtained from an adult with diffuse large B cell lymphoma. What was sequenced was tumor tissue. V gene TRBV30 combines with J gene TRBJ2-4; D gene unclear. The CDR3 loop reads CAWSAPRAKNIQYF. In DNA form, the CDR3 reads TGTGCCTGGAGTGCCCCCCGGGCCAAAAACATTCAGTACTTC.